Presented here are 18 T cell receptor beta chains from one specimen sequenced in a study of regulatory T cells in long-lasting Graves disease. Assembly of TCR beta libraries relied on iRepertoire HTBI primers together with Arm-PCR of CDR3 regions. TCRdb redid the calling of the multiplex PCR reads with MiXCR, one entry per CDR3 protein. The table shows roughly 300,000 distinct CDR3 sequences, with around a fifth occurring only once. Noted time point: persistent/refractory GD, antithyroid drugs over 5 years with positive TRAb. PBMCs provided the RNA from which the TCR library was made. The sample was peripheral blood mononuclear cells (PBMCs), taken when the disease was refractory, from a patient treated with antithyroid drugs. The receptor source for this set is a female donor with Graves disease.

This clonotype occurred many times. The V and J genes are TRBV6-2 or TRBV6-3 and TRBJ1-2; D may be TRBD1 (6 bases). CDR3 size: 17 residues. The germline V and J ends were trimmed by 9 bases and 2 bases, with 25 bases remaining between them. Germline values: CDR1 MNHEY, CDR2 SVGEGT. In DNA form, the CDR3 reads TGTGCCAGTGTGCTCGACCCCGTCAGGGGTTTAAACTATGGCTACACCTTC. Its protein is CASVLDPVRGLNYGYTF.

This clonotype was counted ten times or more. This rearrangement joins TRBV2 to TRBJ1-2; TRBD1 matches 7 bases. The CDR3 consists of 13 residues. Trimming at V came to 6 bases and at J to 4 bases, leaving 5 bases not matched to a gene. In germline, CDR1 is SNHLY, CDR2 FYNNEI. The CDR3 DNA reads TGTGCCAGCAGCCAGGGACAGAGCTATGGCTACACCTTC. As protein: CASSQGQSYGYTF.

The table lists this clonotype with a few counts. This chain links TRBV5-1 with TRBJ2-2; D may correspond to TRBD1 or TRBD2 (5 bases each). With 2 bases removed from V and 4 bases from J, the gap between germline ends came to 9 bases. CDR1 is SGHRS and CDR2 is YFSETQ in the germline V gene. The CDR3 is 14 residues long. The CDR3 protein is CASSLRGPTGELFF. CDR3 coding DNA: TGCGCCAGCAGCTTACGGGGCCCCACCGGGGAGCTGTTTTTT. Full variable domain (outside the CDR3, taken from reference TRBV5-1 and TRBJ2-2): KAGVTQTPRYLIKTRGQQVTLSCSPISGHRSVSWYQQTPGQGLQFLFEYFSETQRNKGNFPGRFSGRQFSNSRSEMNVSTLELGDSALYLCASSLRGPTGELFFGEGSRLTVL.

This clonotype showed up many times. This chain connects TRBV18 to TRBJ2-6; tentative D call: TRBD1 (6 bases). This CDR3 comprises 15 residues. Germline V lookup: CDR1 KGHSH, CDR2 LQKENI. Between the trimmed V and J ends, which lost 5 bases and 3 bases, there was a span of 11 bases. Here the CDR3 reads CASSSGAGGANVLTF. DNA of the CDR3: TGTGCCAGCTCATCAGGGGCTGGTGGGGCCAACGTCCTGACTTTC.

The chain combines TRBV19 with TRBJ1-5; D remains ambiguous. The CDR3 spans 15 residues. Trimming removed 5 bases from V and 2 bases from J, with 13 bases in between. The germline V gene has CDR1 LNHDA and CDR2 SQIVND (reference sequence). In nucleotides, the CDR3 is TGTGCCAGTAGTCTCCCGCTAGGGCGCAATCAGCCCCAGCATTTT. Its protein product is CASSLPLGRNQPQHF.

This clonotype occurred many times. The chain joins TRBV28 to TRBJ2-2; a possible D gene is TRBD2 (5 bases). Per germline, CDR1 MDHEN and CDR2 SYDVKM. This CDR3 spans 13 amino acids. Trimming shortened V by 3 bases and J by 5 bases, and 7 bases separated the two germline ends. CDR3 sequence: CASSFRGTGELFF. The CDR3 DNA reads TGTGCCAGCAGTTTCCGGGGAACCGGGGAGCTGTTTTTT.

Many counts were recorded for this clonotype. The chain has TRBV3-1 and TRBJ2-1; TRBD1 matches at 7 bases. With 3 bases clipped from V and 10 bases from J, the junction kept 9 bases outside the gene matches. This CDR3 is built from 14 residues. Germline CDR1 reads LGHDT; CDR2 reads YNNKEL (reference sequence). The CDR3: CASSHADLRGEQFF. In nucleotides, the CDR3 is TGTGCCAGCAGCCATGCAGACCTCAGGGGGGAGCAGTTCTTC.

This clonotype was observed a handful of times. The chain is built from TRBV5-1 and TRBJ2-4; the match to TRBD2 covers 11 bases. The length of the CDR3 is 17 residues. The trim removed 2 bases at V and 7 bases at J, leaving 11 bases unmatched. Germline V gene data show CDR1 as SGHRS and CDR2 as YFSETQ. In DNA form, the CDR3 reads TGCGCCAGCAGCTTAGCGGTTAGCGGGGGGGCCCCGAACATTCAGTACTTC. Its protein is CASSLAVSGGAPNIQYF.

This clonotype has more than one count but fewer than ten. This sequence joins TRBV7-9 and TRBJ2-2, with D tentatively TRBD1 (6 bases). The CDR3 length is 18 residues. V gave up 5 bases and J gave up 2 bases, with 21 bases separating them. Germline values: CDR1 SEHNR, CDR2 FQNEAQ (reference sequence). CDR3 region: CASSPRQGTSGNTGELFF. Here the CDR3 DNA reads TGTGCCAGCAGCCCGCGGCAGGGGACGTCGGGCAACACCGGGGAGCTGTTTTTT.

This clonotype was recorded many times. Relative to the germline gene, one junction end is altered; a read error may explain this. The chain combines TRBV15 with TRBJ2-7, with a tentative D call TRBD1 (6 bases). Germline assignment: CDR1 LNHNV and CDR2 YYDKDF (reference sequence). The CDR3 covers 13 residues. The CDR3 DNA reads TGTGCCACCAGCCGAGACAGGCCCTACGAGCAGTACTTC. This encodes CATSRDRPYEQYF.

This clonotype appeared many times. This chain links TRBV29-1 with TRBJ1-1; D might be TRBD1 (5 bases). The CDR3 is made up of 13 amino acids. With 4 bases removed from V and 8 bases from J, the gap between germline ends came to 17 bases. Per the germline V gene, CDR1 is SQVTM and CDR2 is ANQGSEA. CDR3 sequence: CSVVRDFLGEAFF. Here the CDR3 DNA reads TGCAGCGTTGTTAGGGACTTCCTCGGGGAAGCTTTCTTT. Using reference TRBV29-1 and TRBJ1-1 for the parts outside the CDR3, the full variable domain is SAVISQKPSRDICQRGTSLTIQCQVDSQVTMMFWYRQQPGQSLTLIATANQGSEATYESGFVIDKFPISRPNLTFSTLTVSNMSPEDSSIYLCSVVRDFLGEAFFGQGTRLTVV.

This clonotype was observed a handful of times. The chain links TRBV27 to TRBJ1-5; no clear D gene. The CDR3 consists of 13 residues. Germline V gene lookup returns CDR1 MNHEY and CDR2 SMNVEV (reference sequence). Trimming removed 0 bases from V and 3 bases from J, with 3 bases in between. This CDR3 reads CASSLSYNQPQHF. The DNA of the CDR3 is TGTGCCAGCAGTTTATCGTACAATCAGCCCCAGCATTTT.

Comment on this clonotype: The final CDR3 position lacks the conserved phenylalanine or tryptophan, pointing to a likely read error. The chain recombines TRBV6-1 with TRBJ1-6, with a possible D match to TRBD1 (6 bases). CDR1 MNHNS and CDR2 SASEGT come from the germline V gene. V lost 7 bases and J 6 bases, leaving 13 bases between the germline ends. The CDR3 extends over 14 amino acids. CDR3 in amino acids: CASNQDRFNSPLHS. Here the CDR3 DNA reads TGTGCCAGCAACCAGGACAGATTTAATTCACCCCTCCACTCT.

A few counts support this clonotype. The V gene is TRBV24-1, the J gene TRBJ1-2, with D perhaps TRBD1 (6 bases). CDR3 size: 15 residues. CDR1 is KGHDR and CDR2 is SFDVKD in the germline V gene. V lost 3 bases and J lost 4, with 14 bases in between. The CDR3 sequence: CATSDTGEQGYGYTF. In nucleotides, the CDR3 is TGTGCCACCAGTGATACGGGAGAACAGGGCTATGGCTACACCTTC.

In its sample, this clonotype was seen many times. The gene calls are TRBV5-4 and TRBJ2-5; TRBD1 aligns across 7 bases. V lost 3 bases to trimming and J lost 4 bases; unmatched junction nucleotides: 6. The CDR3 is 14 amino acids. Germline V gene lookup returns CDR1 SGHNT and CDR2 YYREEE (reference sequence). The CDR3 reads CASSSGTVGETQYF. CDR3 nucleotide sequence: TGTGCCAGCAGCTCCGGGACAGTGGGAGAGACCCAGTACTTC. Supplemented by reference TRBV5-4 and TRBJ2-5, the full variable domain reads ETGVTQSPTHLIKTRGQQVTLRCSSQSGHNTVSWYQQALGQGPQFIFQYYREEENGRGNFPPRFSGLQFPNYSSELNVNALELDDSALYLCASSSGTVGETQYFGPGTRLLVL.

For this clonotype: A much larger clone lies a single base off, so this may be a read error. The final CDR3 position lacks the conserved phenylalanine or tryptophan, pointing to a likely read error. J is TRBJ2-7 and V is TRBV6-2 or TRBV6-3; 9 bases map to TRBD2. Unmatched junction bases numbered 7, after V lost 4 bases and J lost 3 bases. The CDR3 covers 15 residues. Germline V gene data show CDR1 as MNHEY and CDR2 as SVGEGT. CDR3 DNA: TGTGCCAGCAGTTCGGGACTAGCTGGACTCTACGAGCAGTACCTC. It encodes CASSSGLAGLYEQYL.

This clonotype has ten or more counts. Germline and junction disagree at one end, which may indicate a read error. The gene calls are TRBV7-3 and TRBJ2-5, with D possibly TRBD1 on 5 matching bases. The CDR3 has 12 amino acids. Germline CDR1 SGHTA, CDR2 FQGTGA. The CDR3 protein is CASSIKTATVDF. The CDR3 region has the DNA TGTGCCAGCAGCATAAAGACAGCCACAGTAGACTTC.

The chain couples TRBV9 to TRBJ2-5, with D possibly TRBD2 on 6 matching bases. Trimming pared 0 bases from V and 5 bases from J, leaving 17 bases between. This CDR3 is built from 16 residues. Germline CDR1 is SGDLS and CDR2 is YYNGEE. The CDR3 coding sequence is TGTGCCAGCAGCGTAGGGGCTCCGGAGGGGTGGGAGACCCAGTACTTC. Translated: CASSVGAPEGWETQYF.